Presented here are 10 T cell receptor beta chains from one specimen sequenced in a study of neurological immune-mediated disorders. TCRdb redid the calling of the 5' RACE reads with MiXCR, one entry per CDR3 protein. The sample lists under 80,000 distinct CDR3 sequences, around 5.2% occurring once. Input material: PBMCs. The receptors here all came from a woman in her twenties or thirties with multiple sclerosis.

This clonotype was seen repeatedly, ten times or more. V and J are TRBV20-1 and TRBJ2-1; 8 bases are shared with TRBD2. Unmatched junction bases numbered 8, after V lost 4 bases and J lost 0 bases. CDR1 is DFQATT, CDR2 SNEGSKA, per germline (reference sequence). This CDR3 region has 16 residues. CDR3 bases: TGCAGTGCTACGGCTACGGGGGGGATCTCCTACAATGAGCAGTTCTTC. It encodes CSATATGGISYNEQFF.

This clonotype came up many times. The chain recombines TRBV5-5 with TRBJ1-4; 7 nucleotides align to TRBD1. V was clipped by 0 bases and J by 5 bases; unmatched bases: 4. The V gene's germline CDR1 is SGHKS and CDR2 YYEKEE (reference sequence). CDR3 size: 15 residues. For the CDR3, the DNA is TGTGCCAGCAGCTTGGACGAGACAGGGAATGAAAAACTGTTTTTT. Translating it yields CASSLDETGNEKLFF.

This clonotype has a count of ten or more. The rearrangement uses TRBV12-3 or TRBV12-4 and TRBJ2-3; the D is unclear. V lost 6 bases and J 0 bases, leaving 10 bases between the germline ends. The CDR3 extends over 14 amino acids. The CDR3 here is CASSRITSTDTQYF. CDR3 sequence (DNA): TGTGCCAGCAGCAGAATTACTAGCACAGATACGCAGTATTTT.

This clonotype was detected ten times or more. The rearrangement links TRBV4-2 to TRBJ2-3, with 8 positions matching TRBD1. Germline V CDR1 and CDR2: LGHNA, YNFKEQ. The CDR3 loop spans 18 amino acids. The V segment lost 1 base and the J segment 0 bases; nucleotides outside the gene matches: 9. The CDR3 spells CASSQGGRGPESTDTQYF. The CDR3 region has the DNA TGTGCCAGCAGCCAAGGTGGCAGGGGGCCCGAAAGCACAGATACGCAGTATTTT.

This clonotype was observed many times. This chain links TRBV5-1 with TRBJ1-3; D ambiguous. V was trimmed by 5 bases and J by 4 bases, leaving 4 bases between them. The CDR3 has 11 residues. Germline V lookup: CDR1 SGHRS, CDR2 YFSETQ. DNA of the CDR3: TGCGCCAGCAGAGGGGGAAACACCATATATTTT. Its protein product is CASRGGNTIYF.

This clonotype was seen repeatedly, ten times or more. The rearrangement links TRBV5-1 to TRBJ2-1, with 10 bases lining up with TRBD1. The germline CDR1 and CDR2 sequences are SGHRS and YFSETQ. The V segment lost 0 bases and the J segment 12 bases; nucleotides outside the gene matches: 9. CDR3 length: 15 residues. The CDR3 region has the DNA TGCGCCAGCAGCTTGGGCCTCCGGGACAGGGGATGGCAGTTCTTC. Protein sequence: CASSLGLRDRGWQFF.

V and J are TRBV6-5 and TRBJ2-2; D not resolved. Per germline, CDR1 MNHEY and CDR2 SVGAGI. Between the trimmed V and J ends, which lost 6 bases and 7 bases, there was a span of 15 bases. The length of the CDR3 is 14 residues. This chain's CDR3 is CASSTSVEGGELFF. The CDR3 DNA sequence: TGTGCCAGCAGCACAAGTGTTGAAGGCGGGGAGCTGTTTTTT.

This clonotype was recorded at least ten times. The chain combines TRBV20-1 with TRBJ2-1; D might be TRBD1 (5 bases). The germline gives CDR1 DFQATT, CDR2 SNEGSKA (reference sequence). The CDR3 runs to 13 residues. Trimming left V 8 bases short and J 7 bases short, with 18 bases between. CDR3 DNA sequence: TGCAGTCGTCAAAAAGGGGCGGAAAATGAGCAGTTCTTC. Protein: CSRQKGAENEQFF.

There are many counts of this clonotype. The genes are TRBV20-1 and TRBJ2-1, with D tentatively TRBD2 (6 bases). Trimming left V 1 base short and J 6 bases short, with 16 bases between. Germline lookup yields CDR1 DFQATT and CDR2 SNEGSKA (reference sequence). The CDR3 spans 15 residues. CDR3 in DNA: TGCAGTGCTAGAGGCCGGGACTCAGGTATCAATGAGCAGTTCTTC. It codes for CSARGRDSGINEQFF.

This clonotype has ten or more counts. V gene TRBV28 combines with J gene TRBJ2-7, with D possibly TRBD2 on 7 matching bases. CDR1 and CDR2 (germline): MDHEN, SYDVKM. The CDR3 is made up of 15 amino acids. Between the trimmed V and J ends, which lost 5 bases and 7 bases, there was a span of 21 bases. The chain's CDR3 is CASSPRQGGEGEQYF. The DNA of the CDR3 is TGTGCCAGCAGTCCCCGACAAGGGGGGGAAGGGGAGCAGTACTTC.